This TCR beta chain was retrieved from a study of radiotherapy plus CTLA-4 blockade in lung cancer. Study-wide context: Objective responses occurred in approximately 18% of patients; around 30% had disease control.

The repertoire was sequenced with immunoSEQ multiplex PCR; TCRdb's copy has only in-frame clones and lacks some. This sample has under 70,000 clones, with 70% to 80% found just once. Study-wide results and limits: The best prediction of response reportedly came from early blood T cell clone dynamics, with interferon-beta.

Worth noting for this clone: Its target is not known.

Sequenced material: peripheral blood, taken from a patient treated with radiotherapy plus ipilimumab. The sequence was collected from a human donor with non-small cell lung cancer who had a complete response to radiotherapy plus ipilimumab.

The CDR3 DNA reads as TGTGCCAGCAGCCCTCTAGCGGGAGTACAAGACAATGAGCAGTTCTTC. Residues: CASSPLAGVQDNEQFF. The chain links TRBV11-3 to TRBJ2-1; 10 nucleotides match TRBD2. With 5 bases clipped from V and 5 bases from J, the junction kept 9 bases outside the gene matches. From germline, CDR1 is SGHNT and CDR2 YENEEA. This CDR3 is 16 amino acids long.